This passage covers 12 T cell receptor beta chains from one sample sequenced in a study of blood T cell repertoires in COVID-19. Data came from immunoSEQ multiplex PCR; TCRdb stores just in-frame clones and leaves some out. The sample carries 30,000 to 40,000 clones, 80% to 90% recorded once. Sequencing was done on a sample of peripheral blood. The origin of the receptors is a woman of 80 years or more with active or convalescent COVID-19.

The J gene is TRBJ1-6, the V gene TRBV3-1 (or the pseudogene TRBV3-2); maybe TRBD1 (5 bases). The CDR3 extends over 16 amino acids. The V end was cut by 1 base, the J end by 9 bases, with 16 bases between. Germline CDR1 LGHDT, CDR2 YNNKEL (reference sequence). This CDR3 reads CASSQATGTRGSPLHF. Written as DNA, the CDR3 is TGTGCCAGCAGCCAAGCAACAGGAACAAGGGGTTCACCCCTCCACTTT.

The chain uses TRBV18 and TRBJ1-1; 10 bases align to TRBD1. The V gene's germline CDR1 is KGHSH and CDR2 LQKENI. J was trimmed by 6 bases and V by 7 bases; bases with no gene match: 8. The CDR3 consists of 14 residues. In DNA form, the CDR3 reads TGTGCCAGCTGCAAGGACAGGGGGGTTGCTGAAGCTTTCTTT. It is translated as CASCKDRGVAEAFF. The entire variable domain, with the rest obtained from reference TRBV18 and TRBJ1-1, is as follows: NAGVMQNPRHLVRRRGQEARLRCSPMKGHSHVYWYRQLPEEGLKFMVYLQKENIIDESGMPKERFSAEFPKEGPSILRIQQVVRGDSAAYFCASCKDRGVAEAFFGQGTRLTVV.

The rearrangement joins TRBV5-5 to TRBJ2-1, with D maybe TRBD1 (5 bases). Germline CDR1 reads SGHKS; CDR2 reads YYEKEE (reference sequence). The CDR3 runs to 15 residues. V shed 1 base and J shed 12 bases, with 20 bases lying between them. CDR3 amino acids: CASSLIGASPRGQFF. The CDR3 coding sequence is TGTGCCAGCAGCTTGATAGGGGCCTCGCCTAGGGGGCAGTTCTTC. Full variable domain (rest looked up from reference TRBV5-5 and TRBJ2-1): DAGVTQSPTHLIKTRGQQVTLRCSPISGHKSVSWYQQVLGQGPQFIFQYYEKEERGRGNFPDRFSARQFPNYSSELNVNALLLGDSALYLCASSLIGASPRGQFFGPGTRLTVL.

Points on this clone: It is unclear where the CDR3 begins or ends on the DNA, so no DNA is shown, and the CDR3 is as TCRdb lists it. This chain's CDR3 is CASSILASNSPLHF. The rearrangement joins TRBV19 to TRBJ1-6; TRBD1 is the table's D call and was not checked against the DNA. Germline V gives CDR1 LNHDA, CDR2 SQIVND (reference sequence). A total of 14 residues make up the CDR3, ends included.

The J gene is TRBJ2-1, the V gene TRBV11-2, with 8 bases matching TRBD2. Germline V gene data show CDR1 as SGHAT and CDR2 as FQNNGV. V gave up 5 bases and J gave up 0 bases; unmatched junction bases: 15. The CDR3 covers 19 residues. The CDR3 is CASSPRPRTSISSYNEQFF. The CDR3 DNA reads TGTGCCAGCAGCCCAAGGCCCCGGACTAGCATAAGCTCCTACAATGAGCAGTTCTTC.

V usage is TRBV19 and J usage is TRBJ2-3; D might be TRBD1 (5 bases). Germline assignment: CDR1 LNHDA and CDR2 SQIVND (reference sequence). This CDR3 spans 14 amino acids. V lost 9 bases, J lost 2 bases, and 15 bases lay in between. The DNA for the CDR3 is TGTGCCAGCAGACAGCGAACCCACACAGATACGCAGTATTTT. This sequence encodes CASRQRTHTDTQYF.

The V call is TRBV7-2, the J call TRBJ2-7; TRBD1 matches 7 bases. This CDR3 is 14 amino acids long. Germline CDR1 is SGHTA and CDR2 is FQGNSA. Trimming removed 4 bases from V and 1 base from J; junction bases left unmatched: 4. The CDR3 nucleotides are TGTGCCAGCAGCTCCGGGACAGCGTCCTACGAGCAGTACTTC. Translating gives CASSSGTASYEQYF. Full variable domain (rest looked up from reference TRBV7-2 and TRBJ2-7): GAGVSQSPSNKVTEKGKDVELRCDPISGHTALYWYRQSLGQGLEFLIYFQGNSAPDKSGLPSDRFSAERTGGSVSTLTIQRTQQEDSAVYLCASSSGTASYEQYFGPGTRLTVT.

This sequence joins TRBV7-2 and TRBJ2-5, with 7 bases matching TRBD1. This CDR3 is 15 amino acids long. The ends lost 5 bases at V and 2 bases at J; junction bases unmatched: 8. The germline V gene has CDR1 SGHTA and CDR2 FQGNSA. The CDR3: CASSTGTAVQETQYF. CDR3 nucleotides: TGTGCCAGCAGCACAGGGACAGCTGTGCAAGAGACCCAGTACTTC.

The rearrangement joins TRBV7-2 to TRBJ2-6; D gene uncertain. This CDR3 has 14 residues. Germline-derived CDR1 and CDR2 are SGHTA and FQGNSA. Trimming stripped 3 bases from V and 0 bases from J, with 3 bases between. As DNA, the CDR3 is TGTGCCAGCAGCTTTAGCTCTGGGGCCAACGTCCTGACTTTC. As protein: CASSFSSGANVLTF.

This chain links TRBV7-2 with TRBJ2-7; 9 bases align to TRBD2. Unmatched junction bases numbered 11, after V lost 5 bases and J lost 6 bases. Germline-derived CDR1 and CDR2 are SGHTA and FQGNSA. This CDR3 comprises 15 residues. The CDR3 region is CASSPQGGRVSEQYF. In DNA, the CDR3 is TGTGCCAGCAGCCCACAAGGCGGGAGGGTCTCCGAGCAGTACTTC.

V and J are TRBV4-3 and TRBJ2-3, with TRBD1 as a possible D gene (6 bases). The CDR3 length is 13 residues. With 0 bases removed from V and 11 bases from J, the gap between germline ends came to 12 bases. From germline, CDR1 is LGHNA and CDR2 YSLEER. Here the CDR3 reads CASSQDLTGRQYF. The CDR3 bases are TGCGCCAGCAGCCAAGATTTGACAGGTCGGCAGTATTTT.

The genes are TRBV18 and TRBJ1-2; TRBD1 agrees at 7 bases. This CDR3 is built from 16 residues. The V and J ends lost 2 bases and 3 bases, in that order; junction bases with no gene match: 9. In germline, CDR1 is KGHSH, CDR2 LQKENI. The CDR3: CASSPSASGTDYGYTF. Written as DNA, the CDR3 is TGTGCCAGCTCACCATCCGCTTCCGGGACAGACTATGGCTACACCTTC.